The rows below give T cell receptor beta chains drawn from one sample of a study of cytomegalovirus exposure and HLA in healthy donors. Assay used: immunoSEQ multiplex PCR; TCRdb lists only in-frame clones, some missing. The repertoire has 160,000 or so clones, approximately 77% of them found once; the top ten carry roughly 3.7%. Sequencing was carried out using PBMCs. These receptor sequences come from a man aged 25-40 years in good health and CMV-seropositive. Each CDR3 is given with its conserved first and last residue.

V: TRBV5-6; CDR3: CASSPRDRNNEQFF
V: TRBV27; CDR3: CASGGVGGRRETQYF
V: TRBV6-1; CDR3: CASSGVGVEKLFF
V: TRBV2; CDR3: CATGQGGGQYF
V: TRBV28; CDR3: CASSMGQVGQPQHF
V: TRBV5-1; CDR3: CAIGDGDYGYTF
V: TRBV5-1; CDR3: CASSPGYNEQYF
V: TRBV7-9; CDR3: CASSLALGGLGEKLFF
V: TRBV5-6; CDR3: CASSKDINSPLHF
V: TRBV6-6; CDR3: CASSLGLAATYEQYF
V: TRBV19; CDR3: CASTYRAGLLNTEAFF
V: TRBV6-6; CDR3: CASSWDYGGELFF
V: TRBV2; CDR3: CASRGGQASSYEQYF
V: TRBV2; CDR3: CASRGLAGTDTQYF
V: TRBV6-5; CDR3: CASSVSDRSSTEAFF
V: TRBV5-1; CDR3: CASSLSTSGGSGELFF
V: TRBV6-5; CDR3: CASWSLNTGELFF
V: TRBV18; CDR3: CASSPPGQKETQYF
V: TRBV30; CDR3: CAWGRDRGSNQPQHF
V: TRBV4-1; CDR3: CASSQVGQGGQPQHF
V: TRBV29-1; CDR3: CSVELAGASTDTQYF
V: TRBV7-6; CDR3: CASSYGGGQIHEQYF
V: TRBV6-1; CDR3: CASSATGTSRSYEQYF
V: TRBV7-8; CDR3: CASSLRHFNEQFF
V: TRBV5-6; CDR3: CASSWRTGIDTQYF
V: TRBV4-1; CDR3: CASSGQGLNEKLFF
V: TRBV13; CDR3: CASSSGGANYGYTF
V: TRBV25-1; CDR3: CASSGSPVYEQYF
V: TRBV4-1; CDR3: CASSQVRGLGSPLHF
V: TRBV4-2; CDR3: CASSQDLRDRARGYTF
V: TRBV13; CDR3: CASSFYGGETDTQYF
V: TRBV13; CDR3: CASSPSRNNYEQYF
V: TRBV4-2; CDR3: CASSQFEGHYGYTF
V: TRBV28; CDR3: CASSQWTGGVSGANVLTF
V: TRBV30; CDR3: CAWSNGMSFGADEQYF
V: TRBV5-1; CDR3: CASSMPGDRNSGNYGYTF
V: TRBV6-5; CDR3: CASSYRSSYEQYF
V: TRBV7-9; CDR3: CASSVQGPDTQYF
V: TRBV19; CDR3: CASSTISDTGELFF
V: TRBV4-3; CDR3: CASSPGLAGGTSSYNEQFF
V: TRBV18; CDR3: CASSRDRGSYTEAFF
V: TRBV7-2; CDR3: CASSLRQQETQYF
V: TRBV6-1; CDR3: CASSQDYSSYEQYF
V: TRBV28; CDR3: CASSETGGFHTGELFF
V: TRBV4-1; CDR3: CASSQAVRNYGYTF
V: TRBV28; CDR3: CASSLALTNTEAFF
V: TRBV5-3; CDR3: CARRSRQRGLDTQYF